This T cell receptor (beta chain) was obtained from a study of blood T cell repertoires in COVID-19. On the study more broadly: From the United States, Italy and Spain came samples of acute and convalescent COVID-19. The analysed material was cDNA or gDNA that came from T cells, B-cell-depleted T cells, or PBMCs.

Per the original data handling: Estimation of nucleated cell counts was performed using reference gene primer amplification. Method: immunoSEQ multiplex PCR; TCRdb's copy keeps in-frame clones and lacks some. The V and J calls and clone size are taken from that table; D and trimming were inferred from the DNA. The sample records about 14,000 clones, around 88% being singletons. Trimming took 3 bases from V and 3 from J; bases not matched to a gene: 8. The CDR3 runs 15 residues. Per the germline V gene, CDR1 is SGHNT and CDR2 is YYREEE (reference sequence). The V and J genes are TRBV5-4 and TRBJ2-5, with 7 bases matching TRBD2. The sequencing sample was made of peripheral blood. The TCR was taken from a human donor with active COVID-19. The donor label of this sample is uncertain. The CDR3 nucleotides are TGTGCCAGCAGCTCCGGGGGGACTACCAAAGAGACCCAGTACTTC. Amino acids: CASSSGGTTKETQYF.